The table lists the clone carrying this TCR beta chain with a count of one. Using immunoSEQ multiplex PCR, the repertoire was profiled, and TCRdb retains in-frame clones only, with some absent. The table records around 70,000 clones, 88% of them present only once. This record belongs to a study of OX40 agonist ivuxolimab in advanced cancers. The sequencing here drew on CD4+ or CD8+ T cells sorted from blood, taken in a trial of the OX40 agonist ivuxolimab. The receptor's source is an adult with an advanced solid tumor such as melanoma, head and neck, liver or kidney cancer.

In nucleotides, the CDR3 is TGTGCTAGCGCCGGACAACAGAGAGGGACCCAGTACTTC. Its translation: CASAGQQRGTQYF. The rearrangement joins TRBV19 to TRBJ2-5; D possibly matches TRBD1 or TRBD2 (5 bases each). Germline assignment: CDR1 LNHDA and CDR2 SQIVND (reference sequence). The CDR3 length is 13 residues.